One TCR beta chain is described in this entry. This entry is derived from a study of regulatory T cells in long-lasting Graves disease. Time point noted: newly diagnosed GD, antithyroid drugs for less than 3 months. RNA from PBMCs was the source of the TCR library. iRepertoire HTBI primers and Arm-PCR of CDR3 regions built TCR beta libraries. TCRdb analysed the multiplex PCR reads with MiXCR anew, one entry per CDR3 protein. The data hold approximately 400,000 distinct CDR3 sequences, with 12% observed a single time. Germline loops: CDR1 LNHDA, CDR2 SQIVND (reference sequence). Trimming cost V 5 bases and J 4 bases, with 20 bases left between them. The CDR3 loop spans 16 amino acids. The same specimen was also included in a second study, on T cells in Graves' hyperthyroidism and ophthalmopathy.

This receptor was identified in a woman aged 18-29 years with Graves disease. This specimen consisted of peripheral blood mononuclear cells (PBMCs), obtained at new diagnosis, from a patient treated with antithyroid drugs. The V gene is TRBV19, the J gene TRBJ1-1; perhaps TRBD1 as D (6 bases). The CDR3 reads CASSFASGRGATEAFF. The DNA for the CDR3 is TGTGCCAGTAGTTTTGCGTCAGGCAGGGGTGCCACTGAAGCTTTCTTT.